This T cell receptor (beta chain) appears in the sequencing data of a study of T-cell memory formation after mild COVID-19. TCR alpha and TCR beta cDNA libraries with sample barcodes and UMIs came from 5'RACE using constant-segment primers. MiXCR, run by TCRdb on the 5' RACE reads, gives a single entry per CDR3 protein. Among about 200,000 distinct CDR3 sequences, 9.5% were seen once, and the ten largest hold around 3.4%. This clonotype appeared many times. CDR1 is KGHDR and CDR2 is SFDVKD in the germline V gene. The CDR3 totals 16 residues. V was pared by 4 bases and J by 5 bases, with 7 bases of the junction left unmatched.

J is TRBJ2-5 and V is TRBV24-1, with 12 bases identical to TRBD2. Input material: PBMCs or a T cell subset sorted from them (not recorded which). The sequence derives from a man between 18 and 29 years old who had mild COVID-19 (a few samples of this study predate the infection). Cell type and time point are not known. The CDR3: CATSDPTSGGGETQYF. The DNA of the CDR3 is TGTGCCACCAGTGACCCGACTAGCGGGGGAGGTGAGACCCAGTACTTC.